The clone carrying this T cell receptor (beta chain) occurred a few times. The sample comes from a study of shared T cell receptors in the human thymus. CDR3 length equals 15 residues. The table came from immunoSEQ multiplex PCR; TCRdb's copy has only in-frame clones and leaves some out. The data show 540,000 or so clones, about four fifths seen once. The same data also went into a second study, on human thymus T cells. From that second work: Donor material was obtained from healthy Finnish infants undergoing corrective surgery for congenital heart defects. Resections obtained during corrective heart surgery supplied the thymus tissue. Thymic and blood repertoires appeared to display a bias in their usage of V and J genes. There were highly overlapping thymic repertoires among unrelated individuals, as related research reported.

The chain is built from TRBV7-5 and TRBJ1-2; the listed D gene, TRBD1, was not tested against the DNA. TRBV7-5 is deemed a pseudogene. This sequence originates from a boy younger than two with a congenital heart defect. Sequences were obtained from thymocytes. CDR3 sequence reads: CVRRPSGTGIYGYTF. For the CDR3, the DNA is TGTGTCAGAAGACCATCCGGGACAGGGATCTATGGCTACACCTTC.